This T cell receptor beta chain is drawn from a study of blood T cells in healthy people across ages. Each sample had at least 6.5 million PBMCs isolated. Combining a sample-barcoded 5' primer with a J-beta primer mix, a second PCR ran for roughly 7 to 12 cycles. Template switching added a 12-random-nucleotide identifier to every cDNA molecule. A single record per CDR3 protein comes from TCRdb applying MiXCR to the 5' RACE reads. The sample records approximately 900,000 distinct CDR3 sequences, roughly 50% being singletons. The germline V and J ends were trimmed by 6 bases and 0 bases, with 12 bases remaining between them. Germline CDR1 is MDHEN and CDR2 is SYDVKM. This CDR3 comprises 15 residues.

The source material was blood. The V call is TRBV28, the J call TRBJ2-4; D unresolved. This clonotype originated in a young man in good health. This CDR3 reads CASSASLSAKNIQYF. CDR3 nucleotide sequence: TGTGCCAGCAGCGCCAGCCTCTCAGCCAAAAACATTCAGTACTTC.